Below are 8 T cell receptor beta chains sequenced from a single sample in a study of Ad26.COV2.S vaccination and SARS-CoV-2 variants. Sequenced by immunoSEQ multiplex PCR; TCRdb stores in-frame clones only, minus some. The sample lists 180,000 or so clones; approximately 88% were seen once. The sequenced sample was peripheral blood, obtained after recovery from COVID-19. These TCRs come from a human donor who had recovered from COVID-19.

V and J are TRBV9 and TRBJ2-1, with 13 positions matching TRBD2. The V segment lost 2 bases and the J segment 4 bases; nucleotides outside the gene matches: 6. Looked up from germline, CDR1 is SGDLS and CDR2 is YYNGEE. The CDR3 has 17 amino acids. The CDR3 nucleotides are TGTGCCAGCAGCGTTCCCGGGACTAGCGGGAATTACAATGAGCAGTTCTTC. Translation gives CASSVPGTSGNYNEQFF.

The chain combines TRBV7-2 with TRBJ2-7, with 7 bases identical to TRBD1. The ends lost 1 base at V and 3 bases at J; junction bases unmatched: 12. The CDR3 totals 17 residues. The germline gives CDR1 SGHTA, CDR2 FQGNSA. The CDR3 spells CASSLGQGILVGYEQYF. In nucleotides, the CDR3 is TGTGCCAGCAGCTTAGGACAGGGTATATTGGTCGGCTACGAGCAGTACTTC.

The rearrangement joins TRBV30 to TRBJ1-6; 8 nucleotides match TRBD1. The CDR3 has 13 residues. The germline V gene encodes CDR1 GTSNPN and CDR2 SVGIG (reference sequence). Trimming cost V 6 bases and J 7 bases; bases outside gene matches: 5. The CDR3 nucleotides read TGTGCCTGTGGTGGACAGGGAAATTCACCCCTCCACTTT. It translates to CACGGQGNSPLHF.

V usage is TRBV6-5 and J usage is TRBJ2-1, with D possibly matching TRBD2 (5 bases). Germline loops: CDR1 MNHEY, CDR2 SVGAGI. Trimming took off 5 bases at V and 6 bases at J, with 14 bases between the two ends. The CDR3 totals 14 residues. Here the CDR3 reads CASSPGLSRNEQFF. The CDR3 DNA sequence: TGTGCCAGCAGTCCCGGACTCAGTCGCAATGAGCAGTTCTTC.

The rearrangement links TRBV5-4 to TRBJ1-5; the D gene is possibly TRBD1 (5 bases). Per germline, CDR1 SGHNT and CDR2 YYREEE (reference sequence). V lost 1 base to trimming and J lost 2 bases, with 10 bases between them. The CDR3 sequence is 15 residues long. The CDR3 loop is CASSLWGSGNQPQHF. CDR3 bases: TGTGCCAGCAGCTTGTGGGGGTCGGGCAATCAGCCCCAGCATTTT.

This chain's CDR3 is CAISERAATEAFF. DNA for the CDR3: TGTGCCATCAGTGAGAGGGCGGCCACTGAAGCTTTCTTT. This rearrangement joins TRBV10-3 to TRBJ1-1, with no clear D. V was cut by 2 bases and J by 4 bases, with 8 bases left in between. This CDR3 comprises 13 residues. From germline, CDR1 is ENHRY and CDR2 SYGVKD.

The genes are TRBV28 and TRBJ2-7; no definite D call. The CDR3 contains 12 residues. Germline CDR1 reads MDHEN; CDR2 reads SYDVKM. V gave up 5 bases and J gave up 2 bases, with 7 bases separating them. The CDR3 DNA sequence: TGTGCCAGCAGTGTACTAACCTACGAGCAGTACTTC. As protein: CASSVLTYEQYF.

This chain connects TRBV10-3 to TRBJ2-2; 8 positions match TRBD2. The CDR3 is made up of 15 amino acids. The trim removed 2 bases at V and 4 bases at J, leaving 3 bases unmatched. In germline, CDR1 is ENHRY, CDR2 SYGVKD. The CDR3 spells CAISEPGRVTGELFF. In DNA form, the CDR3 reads TGTGCCATCAGTGAGCCCGGGAGGGTCACCGGGGAGCTGTTTTTT.